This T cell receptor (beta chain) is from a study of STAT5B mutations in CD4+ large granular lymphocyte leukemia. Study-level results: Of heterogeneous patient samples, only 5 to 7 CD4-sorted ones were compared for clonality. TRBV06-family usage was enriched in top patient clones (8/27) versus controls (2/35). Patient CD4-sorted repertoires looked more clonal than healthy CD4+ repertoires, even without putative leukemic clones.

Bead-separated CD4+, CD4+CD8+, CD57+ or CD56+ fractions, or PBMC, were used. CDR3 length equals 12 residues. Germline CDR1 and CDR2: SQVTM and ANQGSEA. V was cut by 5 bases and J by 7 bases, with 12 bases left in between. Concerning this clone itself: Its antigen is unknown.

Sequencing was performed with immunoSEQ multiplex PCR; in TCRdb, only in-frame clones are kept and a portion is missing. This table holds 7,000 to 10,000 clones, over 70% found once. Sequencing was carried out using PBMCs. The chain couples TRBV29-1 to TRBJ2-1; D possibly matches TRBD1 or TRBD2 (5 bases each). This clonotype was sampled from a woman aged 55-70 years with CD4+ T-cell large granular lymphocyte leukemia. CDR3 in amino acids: CSVIGGWNEQFF. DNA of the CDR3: TGCAGCGTTATTGGGGGATGGAATGAGCAGTTCTTC.